Here is one T cell receptor beta chain with its context. These data originate in a study of T cell responses to AZD1222 COVID-19 vaccine. The CDR3 loop spans 15 amino acids. Deletions cut 2 bases from V and 0 bases from J, with 8 bases between. CDR1 and CDR2 from the germline V gene are SNHLY and FYNNEI. The table came from immunoSEQ multiplex PCR; TCRdb's copy has only in-frame clones and leaves some out. The table shows roughly 180,000 clones, with approximately 89% occurring only once. The J gene is TRBJ1-5, the V gene TRBV2; D remains ambiguous. The source of this sequence is an adult who received the AZD1222 COVID-19 vaccine. This specimen consisted of peripheral blood, obtained 28 days after the second AZD1222 dose. CDR3 amino acids: CASSEQQHSNQPQHF. For the CDR3, the DNA is TGTGCCAGCAGTGAACAACAGCATAGCAATCAGCCCCAGCATTTT. Combining the CDR3 with reference TRBV2 and TRBJ1-5 gives the whole variable domain EPEVTQTPSHQVTQMGQEVILRCVPISNHLYFYWYRQILGQKVEFLVSFYNNEISEKSEIFDDQFSVERPDGSNFTLKIRSTKLEDSAMYFCASSEQQHSNQPQHFGDGTRLSIL.